These T cell receptor beta chains were read from a single sample in a study of T cells in Graves' hyperthyroidism and ophthalmopathy. A single record per CDR3 protein comes from TCRdb applying MiXCR to the multiplex PCR reads. The top ten clones hold approximately 16% of a sample with about 530,000 distinct CDR3 sequences, roughly a sixth of them seen once. The source material was blood. Receptors originate from a woman between 18 and 30 years old with Graves' ophthalmopathy. CDR3s include the opening cysteine and the closing phenylalanine or tryptophan. The D gene is left open where the match is weak. Clone sizes are given selectively: once, few, many, or a class where the clone is expanded.

d_call,clone_size,cdr3_length,j_call,v_call,cdr3_aa,cdr3_nt
TRBD1,once,11,TRBJ1-1,TRBV10-3,CAIRGTGEAFF,TGTGCCATCAGGGGGACAGGTGAAGCTTTCTTT
TRBD1,few,13,TRBJ2-7,TRBV4-2,CASSHGTVYEQYF,TGTGCCAGCAGCCATGGGACAGTCTACGAGCAGTACTTC
TRBD1,NA,15,TRBJ2-5,TRBV19,CASSRGMGQQETQYF,TGTGCCAGTAGCAGAGGTATGGGACAGCAAGAGACCCAGTACTTC
NA,NA,15,TRBJ2-4,TRBV18,CASSPQDLGKNIQYF,TGTGCCAGCTCACCCCAGGACCTCGGAAAAAACATTCAGTACTTC
TRBD1,few,13,TRBJ1-2,TRBV2,CAITGVEDYGYTF,TGTGCCATCACAGGGGTAGAGGACTATGGCTACACCTTC
NA,many,17,TRBJ1-1,TRBV27,CASSSILSSDSLLQAFF,TGTGCCAGCAGTTCAATTCTCTCCTCTGACAGTCTTCTTCAAGCTTTCTTT
NA,many,17,TRBJ2-1,TRBV5-6,CASSFLTAVSSYNEQFF,TGTGCCAGCAGCTTTCTCACGGCTGTTAGCTCCTACAATGAGCAGTTCTTC
TRBD1,many,15,TRBJ2-4,TRBV20-1,CSARLGTDPKNIQYF,TGCAGTGCTAGGTTGGGGACAGACCCCAAAAACATTCAGTACTTC
TRBD1,many,13,TRBJ2-7,TRBV29-1,CSVGQGQGYEQYF,TGCAGCGTGGGCCAGGGACAGGGCTACGAGCAGTACTTC
TRBD1,NA,14,TRBJ2-1,TRBV3-1,CASRSPGQGFRKFF,TGTGCCAGCAGGAGCCCGGGACAGGGATTTCGGAAGTTCTTC
NA,many,13,TRBJ1-2,TRBV7-8,CASSQGPRGGYTF,TGTGCCAGCAGTCAGGGACCACGCGGTGGCTACACCTTC
TRBD1,NA,16,TRBJ1-1,TRBV7-9,CASSSRDRGGNPEAFF,TGTGCCAGCAGCTCCCGGGACAGGGGGGGGAACCCCGAAGCTTTCTTT
TRBD1,many,17,TRBJ1-1,TRBV7-8,CASSLGGDRRLNTEAFF,TGTGCCAGCAGCTTAGGGGGGGACAGGCGTTTGAACACTGAAGCTTTCTTT
NA,NA,13,TRBJ2-2,TRBV6-2/TRBV6-3,CAGGRMNTGELFF,TGTGCCGGTGGACGTATGAACACCGGGGAGCTGTTTTTT
TRBD1,few,18,TRBJ2-3,TRBV5-1,CASSLFGQRTGALDTQYF,TGCGCCAGCAGTCTCTTTGGTCAACGGACAGGGGCTTTGGATACGCAGTATTTT
NA,few,16,TRBJ1-2,TRBV3-1,CASSQPAGYRIYGYTF,TGTGCCAGCAGCCAACCCGCAGGATATCGGATTTATGGCTACACCTTC
TRBD1,many,14,TRBJ2-5,TRBV20-1,CSARVQGAGETQYF,TGCAGTGCTAGGGTACAGGGGGCAGGGGAGACCCAGTACTTC
NA,few,18,TRBJ1-4,TRBV4-2,CASSQGAGAGATNEKLFF,TGTGCCAGCAGCCAAGGGGCTGGGGCAGGGGCAACTAATGAAAAACTGTTTTTT
NA,many,12,TRBJ2-3,TRBV7-9,CAIHRDPDTQYF,TGTGCCATACACAGGGACCCAGATACGCAGTATTTT
NA,NA,13,TRBJ2-7,TRBV5-1,CASSYNRAYEQYF,TGCGCCAGCTCCTACAATAGGGCCTACGAGCAGTACTTC
NA,few,15,TRBJ1-2,TRBV14,CASSQQQRTPYGYTF,TGTGCCAGCAGCCAACAACAGAGGACCCCCTATGGCTACACCTTC
TRBD1,few,16,TRBJ1-4,TRBV5-4,CASSRTGTGLNEKLFF,TGTGCCAGCAGCCGGACGGGGACAGGCCTTAATGAAAAACTGTTTTTT
TRBD1,many,19,TRBJ2-3,TRBV6-1,CASSNPGQGGRSHTDTQYF,TGTGCCAGCAGTAACCCGGGACAGGGTGGAAGGAGTCACACAGATACGCAGTATTTT
TRBD1,many,11,TRBJ1-1,TRBV30,CAYRTGTEAFF,TGTGCCTACCGGACAGGTACTGAAGCTTTCTTT
NA,many,14,TRBJ1-1,TRBV28,CASSPRGQFPEAFF,TGTGCCAGCAGTCCCCGCGGACAGTTCCCTGAAGCTTTCTTT
TRBD2,few,15,TRBJ2-1,TRBV27,CASSSTSGRHNEQFF,TGTGCCAGCAGTTCAACTAGCGGGAGGCATAATGAGCAGTTCTTC
NA,few,10,TRBJ2-5,TRBV6-1,CAAGEETQYF,TGTGCCGCGGGCGAGGAGACCCAGTACTTC
TRBD2,NA,16,TRBJ2-2,TRBV10-1,CASSTKRGAPTGELFF,TGCGCCAGCAGTACGAAGCGGGGGGCTCCCACCGGGGAGCTGTTTTTT
TRBD1,few,15,TRBJ1-6,TRBV5-1,CASSYDGQGTSPLHF,TGCGCCAGCAGCTACGACGGACAGGGGACTTCACCCCTCCACTTT
NA,many,13,TRBJ2-3,TRBV3-1,CASSQQGRDTQYF,TGTGCCAGCAGCCAACAGGGAAGGGATACGCAGTATTTT
TRBD1,many,14,TRBJ2-3,TRBV6-2/TRBV6-3,CATFKGQDGDTQYF,TGTGCCACCTTCAAAGGACAGGACGGAGATACGCAGTATTTT
NA,many,15,TRBJ2-1,TRBV28,CASVTGTNSYNEQFF,TGTGCCAGCGTAACCGGGACAAACTCCTACAATGAGCAGTTCTTC
NA,few,17,TRBJ2-1,TRBV7-9,CASSLGMGTPGYNEQFF,TGTGCCAGCAGCTTAGGGATGGGGACTCCGGGGTACAATGAGCAGTTCTTC
NA,many,15,TRBJ1-6,TRBV4-3,CASSQDYGVLSPLHF,TGCGCCAGCAGCCAAGATTATGGGGTCCTTTCACCCCTCCACTTT
NA,few,14,TRBJ1-5,TRBV4-1,CASSLGPGEQPQHF,TGCGCCAGCAGCCTAGGACCGGGCGAGCAGCCCCAGCATTTT
NA,many,13,TRBJ1-2,TRBV28,CASSHQGGYGYTF,TGTGCCAGCAGCCATCAAGGGGGCTATGGCTACACCTTC
NA,NA,16,TRBJ2-7,TRBV27,CASPSNRSGGSYEQYF,TGTGCCAGCCCTTCCAATCGGTCAGGGGGGTCCTACGAGCAGTACTTC
NA,few,19,TRBJ1-2,TRBV6-1,CASRRTDYRDIQPREGYTF,TGTGCCAGCAGGCGAACCGACTACCGGGACATCCAACCGCGGGAGGGCTACACCTTC
NA,many,10,TRBJ2-1,TRBV11-2,CASSTDEQFF,TGTGCCAGCAGCACAGATGAGCAGTTCTTC
NA,NA,11,TRBJ1-1,TRBV28,CASSVGPEAFF,TGTGCCAGCAGTGTGGGCCCTGAAGCTTTCTTT
NA,NA,16,TRBJ2-2,TRBV5-1,CASSLEGGARTGELFF,TGCGCCAGCAGCTTGGAGGGGGGGGCGAGAACCGGGGAGCTGTTTTTT
NA,few,16,TRBJ1-2,TRBV29-1,CSVEDPAGEANYGYTF,TGCAGCGTTGAAGATCCGGCAGGGGAGGCTAACTATGGCTACACCTTC
NA,few,15,TRBJ2-5,TRBV4-1,CASSLETSSQETQYF,TGCGCCAGCAGCCTTGAGACTAGTTCCCAAGAGACCCAGTACTTC
NA,NA,12,TRBJ1-2,TRBV7-9,CAARGSVDGYTF,TGTGCCGCTCGGGGCAGTGTGGATGGCTACACCTTC